This entry lists 27 T cell receptor beta chains sequenced from one sample in a study of immune heterogeneity within non-small cell lung tumors. Samples each supplied 450 to 700 ng of bulk tumor genomic DNA as template. Multiple biopsies spaced far apart were taken from each primary tumor during surgery. Enrolled individuals presented with untreated, newly diagnosed non-small cell lung cancer and received curative surgery. In a multiplex PCR, 32 V and 13 J primers amplified TCR beta CDR3. One entry per CDR3 protein, called by TCRdb with MiXCR from the multiplex PCR reads. The table has fewer than 15,000 distinct CDR3 sequences, 25% to 35% seen once; the top ten hold 4% to 6.5%. The sequenced sample consisted of lung tumor tissue. These receptors all come from a man in his forties with non-small cell lung cancer.

This clonotype ranks as medium-sized. The J gene is TRBJ1-6, the V gene TRBV6-1; TRBD1 matches 10 bases. The V and J ends lost 8 bases and 9 bases, in that order; junction bases with no gene match: 7. This CDR3 has 14 residues. The germline gives CDR1 MNHNS, CDR2 SASEGT. In DNA form, the CDR3 reads TGTGCCAGCCGACAGGGGGCTGGTAGTTCACCCCTCCACTTT. The encoded protein is CASRQGAGSSPLHF.

This rearrangement joins TRBV10-3 to TRBJ2-4; D not certain. Per the germline V gene, CDR1 is ENHRY and CDR2 is SYGVKD. The ends were cut back, 3 bases at V and 8 bases at J, with 8 bases in the middle. This CDR3 region has 12 residues. The CDR3 spells CAISEGMDIQYF. The CDR3 DNA reads as TGTGCCATCAGTGAAGGTATGGACATTCAGTACTTC.

Concerning this clonotype: A much larger clone differs by one base, so this may be a read error. The chain uses TRBV4-3 and TRBJ1-6; D is ambiguous. The V gene's germline CDR1 is LGHNA and CDR2 YSLEER. The CDR3 extends over 13 amino acids. Trimming shortened V by 0 bases and J by 11 bases, and 8 bases separated the two germline ends. CDR3 amino acids: CASSQESSPPLHF. As DNA, the CDR3 is TGCGCCAGCAGCCAAGAGAGCTCACCACCCCTCCACTTT.

The sample holds many counts of this clonotype. This chain uses TRBV18 with TRBJ2-7; D not resolved. This CDR3 has 13 residues. CDR1 is KGHSH, CDR2 LQKENI, per germline. V lost 3 bases, J lost 0 bases, and 6 bases lay in between. CDR3 amino acids: CASSPYSSYEQYF. In nucleotides, the CDR3 is TGTGCCAGCTCACCTTACAGCTCCTACGAGCAGTACTTC.

In regard to this clonotype: A much larger clone differs from this one at a single base, so this may be a read error. The chain recombines TRBV12-3 or TRBV12-4 with TRBJ2-1; D uncertain. The CDR3 contains 11 residues. CDR3 region: CGSSFSNEQFF. DNA of the CDR3: TGTGGCAGCAGTTTCTCTAATGAGCAGTTCTTC.

V usage is TRBV7-9 and J usage is TRBJ2-7; 10 nucleotides align to TRBD1. Germline V gene data show CDR1 as SEHNR and CDR2 as FQNEAQ (reference sequence). The length of the CDR3 is 15 residues. Trimming cost V 1 base and J 2 bases; bases outside gene matches: 2. As DNA, the CDR3 is TGTGCCAGCAGCTTAGAGGGGACAGGGGCCTACGAGCAGTACTTC. Its protein is CASSLEGTGAYEQYF. Together with reference TRBV7-9 and TRBJ2-7, the CDR3 gives the full variable domain: DTGVSQNPRHKITKRGQNVTFRCDPISEHNRLYWYRQTLGQGPEFLTYFQNEAQLEKSRLLSDRFSAERPKGSFSTLEIQRTEQGDSAMYLCASSLEGTGAYEQYFGPGTRLTVT.

This clonotype is categorized as medium-sized. This chain links TRBV29-1 with TRBJ2-7, with a weak D call TRBD1 (5 bases). This CDR3 has 13 residues. The germline V and J ends were trimmed by 6 bases and 6 bases, with 18 bases remaining between them. CDR1 SQVTM and CDR2 ANQGSEA come from the germline V gene. CDR3 in amino acids: CSVGPNPGAEQYF. CDR3 coding DNA: TGCAGCGTCGGGCCCAATCCTGGGGCCGAGCAGTACTTC.

V and J are TRBV5-1 and TRBJ2-1; maybe TRBD1 (5 bases). The V end was cut by 0 bases, the J end by 9 bases, with 7 bases between. The CDR3 loop spans 12 amino acids. The germline gives CDR1 SGHRS, CDR2 YFSETQ. The CDR3 bases are TGCGCCAGCAGCTTGGGGGGCGGTGAGCAGTTCTTC. Amino acids: CASSLGGGEQFF.

The gene calls are TRBV10-1 and TRBJ2-7; D is uncertain. V was trimmed by 5 bases and J by 7 bases, leaving 15 bases between them. The germline CDR1 and CDR2 sequences are WNHNN and SYGVQD (reference sequence). The CDR3 runs 13 residues. The CDR3 loop is CASSFYTVVEQYF. Here the CDR3 DNA reads TGCGCCAGCAGTTTCTACACGGTGGTAGAGCAGTACTTC.

This clonotype was counted a few times. The V call is TRBV7-6, the J call TRBJ1-1; D unresolved. Germline assignment: CDR1 SGHVS and CDR2 FNYEAQ. V lost 5 bases and J lost 0, with 7 bases in between. The CDR3 is 13 residues long. Written as DNA, the CDR3 is TGTGCCAGCAGCAGAGTGATGAACACTGAAGCTTTCTTT. Translating it yields CASSRVMNTEAFF.

In nucleotides, the CDR3 is TGTGCCAGCAGTTTAGGGAGTAGGGGTGAGCAGTACTTC. It codes for CASSLGSRGEQYF. The rearrangement uses TRBV12-3 or TRBV12-4 and TRBJ2-7, with a weak D call TRBD1 (5 bases). Trimming removed 1 base at V and 7 bases at J, with 11 bases between. The CDR3 consists of 13 residues.

This clonotype is medium-sized within its sample. V usage is TRBV20-1 and J usage is TRBJ2-7; D is ambiguous. V lost 3 bases and J 0 bases, leaving 6 bases between the germline ends. The germline V gene encodes CDR1 DFQATT and CDR2 SNEGSKA (reference sequence). This CDR3 has 12 amino acids. The CDR3 DNA reads as TGCAGTGCTAGGAAGAGCTCCTACGAGCAGTACTTC. The encoded protein is CSARKSSYEQYF.

Points on this clonotype: This could be a read error, since a much larger clone is one nucleotide away. CDR3 sequence: CASSELTGHEKYF. Here the CDR3 DNA reads TGTGCCAGCAGTGAATTGACAGGACACGAGAAGTACTTC. The chain couples TRBV6-1 to TRBJ2-7; TRBD1 might be the D (6 bases). This CDR3 is 13 amino acids long. Germline CDR1 MNHNS, CDR2 SASEGT.

Comments on this clonotype: This sequence may be a read error, since a much larger clone differs from it by one base. V is TRBV6-5 and J is TRBJ1-5, with TRBD1 as a possible D gene (6 bases). V was cut by 4 bases and J by 7 bases, with 17 bases left in between. Germline V gene data show CDR1 as MNHEY and CDR2 as SVGAGI. This CDR3 is 15 amino acids long. CDR3 DNA sequence: TGTGCCAGCAGTTCCCTGGGGGCAGGGGACCAGCCCCAGCATTTT. It translates to CASSSLGAGDQPQHF.

At least ten counts were recorded for this clonotype. The rearrangement uses TRBV6-1 and TRBJ2-1; TRBD2 might be the D (5 bases). Trimming left V 6 bases short and J 9 bases short, with 15 bases between. Germline lookup yields CDR1 MNHNS and CDR2 SASEGT. The CDR3 length is 13 residues. The CDR3 DNA sequence: TGTGCCAGCAGCCCCATGGGGAGCGGTGAGCAGTTCTTC. This codes for CASSPMGSGEQFF.

This clonotype was observed a handful of times. V is TRBV29-1 and J is TRBJ2-5; the D gene is possibly TRBD2 (6 bases). This CDR3 region has 16 residues. Germline-derived CDR1 and CDR2 are SQVTM and ANQGSEA. Trimming left V 6 bases short and J 1 base short, with 21 bases between. The CDR3 DNA reads as TGCAGCGTAAAAGAGGGGACTTCTCCATTCCAAGAGACCCAGTACTTC. This encodes CSVKEGTSPFQETQYF.

The chain combines TRBV7-2 with TRBJ2-5; 9 nucleotides align to TRBD2. Germline loops: CDR1 SGHTA, CDR2 FQGNSA. The CDR3 contains 15 residues. V was pared by 5 bases and J by 5 bases, with 9 bases of the junction left unmatched. The CDR3 region is CASSLRAGGAETQYF. Here the CDR3 DNA reads TGTGCCAGCAGCCTCCGAGCGGGAGGAGCGGAGACCCAGTACTTC.

As regards this clonotype: A much larger clone lies one base from this, so it may be a read error. The rearrangement links TRBV10-1 to TRBJ2-2, with D perhaps TRBD1 or TRBD2 (5 bases each). The ends were cut back, 4 bases at V and 3 bases at J, with 12 bases in the middle. Germline CDR1 is WNHNN and CDR2 is SYGVQD (reference sequence). This CDR3 has 15 amino acids. The DNA of the CDR3 is TGCGCCAGCAGTGCTATGCAGGGAGACACCGGGGAGCTGTTTTTT. Residues: CASSAMQGDTGELFF.

Many counts were recorded for this clonotype. The gene calls are TRBV5-1 and TRBJ1-2; the match to TRBD1 covers 7 bases. Trimming at V came to 4 bases and at J to 8 bases, leaving 5 bases not matched to a gene. Germline assignment: CDR1 SGHRS and CDR2 YFSETQ. This CDR3 comprises 12 residues. For the CDR3, the DNA is TGCGCCAGCAGCAGTTTGACAGGGGGCTACACCTTC. Its translation is CASSSLTGGYTF.

This clonotype is medium-sized within its sample. This chain connects TRBV20-1 to TRBJ2-1; TRBD1 matches at 7 bases. Trimming took 6 bases from V and 6 from J; bases not matched to a gene: 5. CDR3 length: 12 residues. Per germline, CDR1 DFQATT and CDR2 SNEGSKA (reference sequence). The CDR3 coding sequence is TGCAGTGCGGGACAGACTGTCAATGAGCAGTTCTTC. This translates into CSAGQTVNEQFF.

In DNA form, the CDR3 reads TGTGCCAGCAGCCGCGGACTAGCGGGAGGGCGATGGGAGACCCAGTACTTC. Translated: CASSRGLAGGRWETQYF. The chain uses TRBV11-3 and TRBJ2-5; TRBD2 agrees at 15 bases. Germline values: CDR1 SGHNT, CDR2 YENEEA. The CDR3 consists of 17 residues. V was pared by 5 bases and J by 5 bases, with 9 bases of the junction left unmatched.

The chain has TRBV7-8 and TRBJ2-5, with 9 positions matching TRBD2. V dropped 6 bases and J dropped 5; count of bases not matched to a gene: 7. Germline V gives CDR1 SGHVS, CDR2 FQNEAQ. This CDR3 spans 14 amino acids. The CDR3: CASSLRAGGETQYF. In nucleotides, the CDR3 is TGTGCCAGCAGTTTAAGGGCGGGAGGGGAGACCCAGTACTTC.

Turning to this clonotype: A much larger clone lies one base from this, so it may be a read error. V gene TRBV11-2 combines with J gene TRBJ2-5; 11 bases are a match to TRBD2. The CDR3 is 15 residues long. CDR1 and CDR2 (germline): SGHAT, FQNNGV. The CDR3 reads CSSSSTGTSGQTQYF. The DNA for the CDR3 is TGTTCCAGCAGCTCTACCGGGACTAGCGGACAGACCCAGTACTTC.

By sample share, this clonotype is medium-sized. This chain joins TRBV6-1 and TRBJ1-3; D not resolved. Trimming pared 8 bases from V and 0 bases from J, leaving 8 bases between. CDR3 length: 13 residues. Per the germline V gene, CDR1 is MNHNS and CDR2 is SASEGT. As DNA, the CDR3 is TGTGCCAGCCAGGTAGCCTCTGGAAACACCATATATTTT. It specifies CASQVASGNTIYF.

This clonotype appeared a few times. This chain uses TRBV6-6 with TRBJ2-7, with D tentatively TRBD1 (6 bases). The CDR3 has 12 amino acids. V was clipped by 2 bases and J by 6 bases, with 8 bases between them. From germline, CDR1 is MNHNY and CDR2 SVGAGI (reference sequence). CDR3 region: CASSYRQAEQYF. Here the CDR3 DNA reads TGTGCCAGCAGTTACAGACAGGCCGAGCAGTACTTC.

The genes are TRBV2 and TRBJ2-3, with D maybe TRBD2 (6 bases). The germline V gene has CDR1 SNHLY and CDR2 FYNNEI. The length of the CDR3 is 20 residues. V lost 2 bases and J lost 0, with 24 bases in between. CDR3 bases: TGTGCCAGCAGTGAACCCAATACCCTCGAGCGGGCTCCTAGCACAGATACGCAGTATTTT. This translates into CASSEPNTLERAPSTDTQYF. Based on the CDR3 plus reference TRBV2 and TRBJ2-3, the full variable domain is EPEVTQTPSHQVTQMGQEVILRCVPISNHLYFYWYRQILGQKVEFLVSFYNNEISEKSEIFDDQFSVERPDGSNFTLKIRSTKLEDSAMYFCASSEPNTLERAPSTDTQYFGPGTRLTVL.

For this clonotype: A much larger clone sits a single nucleotide away, making a read error possible. The V call is TRBV12-3 or TRBV12-4, the J call TRBJ1-1; D is uncertain. The CDR3 is 14 residues long. The CDR3 DNA is TGTGCCAGCAGTTTGAGCTACTGGAACAATGAAGCTTTCTTT. Amino acids: CASSLSYWNNEAFF.